This T cell receptor beta chain is drawn from a study of T cell responses to AZD1222 COVID-19 vaccine. On this clone: Its antigen is unknown.

Whole-study findings and limits: Repertoires were obtained only post-peak T cell response. Clonal diversity may have been underestimated, and the donors were mostly white British, with more females than males. Distributed over spike, vaccine-associated CD4 TCRs predominated at 160-218 and 743-854.

TCRdb's table, derived via immunoSEQ multiplex PCR, lists solely in-frame clones and lacks some. The sample yields about 180,000 clones, just under 95% seen once. This CDR3 spans 14 amino acids. V lost 1 base and J lost 7, with 10 bases in between. The germline V gene has CDR1 KGHSH and CDR2 LQKENI. Material: peripheral blood, obtained 28 days after the second dose of the MenACWY control vaccine. The V gene is TRBV18, the J gene TRBJ1-4; D unresolved. The TCR was taken from an adult who received the MenACWY meningococcal vaccine as a control. The CDR3 loop reads CASSPRAGSEKLFF. In DNA, the CDR3 is TGTGCCAGCTCACCACGAGCGGGGAGTGAAAAACTGTTTTTT.